The present T cell receptor beta chain was sequenced within a study of shared clonotypes between healthy human individuals. The length of the CDR3 is 11 residues. The V gene lost 7 bases and the J gene lost 3 bases, with 7 bases spanning the gap. Germline CDR1 is SNHLY and CDR2 is FYNNEI. Repertoires were generated with immunoSEQ multiplex PCR, while TCRdb's copy carries only in-frame clones and drops some. Of 2 million to 2.5 million clones listed, 95% were seen once; the top ten hold around 0.13%. Whole-study results and caveats: Limited genetic and exposure-history diversity came from having few donors.

The study drew its donors from healthy HIV-negative adults without recent acute infections or vaccinations. All participating donors were Caucasian adults from Nashville, Tennessee. Note on this clone: What it binds is unknown.

Specimen: naive CD4+ T cells sorted from blood. As to subset: CD45RA+ positively selected. This chain joins TRBV2 and TRBJ2-7; a possible D gene is TRBD1 (5 bases). The receptor was isolated from a man in his late teens or twenties in good health. As DNA, the CDR3 is TGTGCCAGCATGACAGACTACGAGCAGTACTTC. It is translated as CASMTDYEQYF.